This entry lists 12 T cell receptor beta chains sequenced from one sample in a study of cytomegalovirus exposure and HLA in healthy donors. The assay was immunoSEQ multiplex PCR, and TCRdb's table has in-frame clones only and misses some. The repertoire consists of tens of thousands of clones, with approximately 80% occurring once and the leading ten covering about 3%. Source material: PBMCs. The receptors here all came from a man aged 25 to 40 in good health and CMV-seronegative.

This sequence joins TRBV5-1 and TRBJ2-1, with 7 bases matching TRBD2. V gave up 5 bases and J gave up 0 bases; unmatched junction bases: 8. The CDR3 is made up of 16 amino acids. Germline V gene lookup returns CDR1 SGHRS and CDR2 YFSETQ. The CDR3 nucleotides read TGCGCCAGCAGTTCGGGGGGTCCGAGCTCCTACAATGAGCAGTTCTTC. The encoded protein is CASSSGGPSSYNEQFF.

The chain employs TRBV7-9 and TRBJ2-1; D unclear. The CDR3 totals 15 residues. Trimming left V 5 bases short and J 6 bases short, with 17 bases between. Germline CDR1 and CDR2: SEHNR and FQNEAQ (reference sequence). CDR3 coding DNA: TGTGCCAGCAGCCCCCCTGGCATCGCCTCCAATGAGCAGTTCTTC. Its translation is CASSPPGIASNEQFF.

This clone was observed a single time. The J gene is TRBJ1-3, the V gene TRBV2; 7 bases are shared with TRBD1. The J segment lost 3 bases and the V segment lost 6 bases, leaving 8 bases of the junction unmatched. Germline CDR1 SNHLY, CDR2 FYNNEI. The CDR3 contains 15 residues. The chain's CDR3 is CASREGAAGGNTIYF. The CDR3 DNA is TGTGCCAGCAGGGAGGGGGCCGCAGGTGGAAACACCATATATTTT. Full variable domain (remainder filled in from reference TRBV2 and TRBJ1-3): EPEVTQTPSHQVTQMGQEVILRCVPISNHLYFYWYRQILGQKVEFLVSFYNNEISEKSEIFDDQFSVERPDGSNFTLKIRSTKLEDSAMYFCASREGAAGGNTIYFGEGSWLTVV.

The chain employs TRBV5-1 and TRBJ2-1; the match to TRBD2 covers 10 bases. V was pared by 4 bases and J by 8 bases, with 12 bases of the junction left unmatched. The CDR3 is made up of 16 amino acids. CDR1 and CDR2 (germline): SGHRS, YFSETQ. CDR3 protein: CASSRLPSGSFDEQFF. CDR3 nucleotides: TGCGCCAGCAGCCGGCTACCTAGCGGGAGCTTCGATGAGCAGTTCTTC.

The chain joins TRBV7-9 to TRBJ1-3, with D possibly matching TRBD1 (5 bases). The V gene lost 5 bases and the J gene lost 4 bases, with 21 bases spanning the gap. The length of the CDR3 is 17 residues. Germline V gene data show CDR1 as SEHNR and CDR2 as FQNEAQ (reference sequence). The CDR3 here is CASSPFSVSGPGNTIYF. CDR3 in DNA: TGTGCCAGCAGCCCATTTTCGGTCTCAGGGCCAGGAAACACCATATATTTT.

This chain joins TRBV7-2 and TRBJ1-3; D is perhaps TRBD1 (5 bases). The CDR3 has 13 residues. Deletions cut 4 bases from V and 4 bases from J, with 8 bases between. Germline values: CDR1 SGHTA, CDR2 FQGNSA. Here the CDR3 reads CASSSPGGNTIYF. Written as DNA, the CDR3 is TGTGCCAGCAGCTCACCAGGGGGAAACACCATATATTTT.

V and J are TRBV7-9 and TRBJ1-6; no firm D call. Looked up from germline, CDR1 is SEHNR and CDR2 is FQNEAQ (reference sequence). This CDR3 is 13 amino acids long. Trimming left V 3 bases short and J 8 bases short, with 8 bases between. The CDR3 is CASSFHRDSPLHF. CDR3 in DNA: TGTGCCAGCAGCTTCCACCGGGATTCACCCCTCCACTTT.

The chain combines TRBV5-4 with TRBJ2-3, with D possibly TRBD2 on 5 matching bases. This CDR3 comprises 12 residues. CDR1 SGHNT and CDR2 YYREEE come from the germline V gene (reference sequence). Trimming pared 4 bases from V and 5 bases from J, leaving 8 bases between. Written as DNA, the CDR3 is TGTGCCAGCAGCAAGACTAAAGATACGCAGTATTTT. Its protein product is CASSKTKDTQYF.

This clone was detected once. The chain is built from TRBV5-1 and TRBJ1-1, with TRBD1 matching 8 bases. The CDR3 sequence is 15 residues long. Germline V gene sequence: CDR1 SGHRS, CDR2 YFSETQ. Germline trimming cut 0 bases from V and 1 base from J; bases unmatched to any gene: 2. The CDR3 region is CASSLVDRANTEAFF. In nucleotides, the CDR3 is TGCGCCAGCAGCTTGGTGGACAGGGCGAACACTGAAGCTTTCTTT.

The chain recombines TRBV9 with TRBJ2-2, with 11 bases that match TRBD2. Germline V lookup: CDR1 SGDLS, CDR2 YYNGEE. The CDR3 length is 17 residues. Trimming cost V 6 bases and J 1 base; bases outside gene matches: 8. The CDR3 DNA sequence: TGTGCCAGCACCCTACCACTAGCGGGGGAGAACACCGGGGAGCTGTTTTTT. Translating it yields CASTLPLAGENTGELFF.

V and J are TRBV7-2 and TRBJ2-5; possible D gene TRBD1, 6 bases. This CDR3 region has 16 residues. Germline assignment: CDR1 SGHTA and CDR2 FQGNSA. Deletions cut 3 bases from V and 0 bases from J, with 14 bases between. This CDR3 is CASSFTGTQYQETQYF. Written as DNA, the CDR3 is TGTGCCAGCAGCTTCACCGGGACACAGTACCAAGAGACCCAGTACTTC.

V usage is TRBV29-1 and J usage is TRBJ2-1; 8 nucleotides match TRBD2. V shed 0 bases and J 8 bases; nucleotides not matched to a gene: 12. This CDR3 region has 16 residues. Germline CDR1 is SQVTM and CDR2 is ANQGSEA. The CDR3: CSVEDKAGGWGYEQFF. The DNA for the CDR3 is TGCAGCGTTGAAGATAAGGCGGGAGGTTGGGGATATGAGCAGTTCTTC.